This record looks at one T cell receptor beta chain sequence and its context. Its antigen is as yet unknown. This CDR3 has 14 amino acids. Trimming took 5 bases from V and 2 from J; bases not matched to a gene: 1. Germline V gene sequence: CDR1 LNHDA, CDR2 SQIVND (reference sequence). This sample was included in a study of shared clonotypes between healthy human individuals. Looking at the study overall: With ages of 18 to 49, the donors were a couple of women and three men. Study-wide points: A generally larger estimated richness was seen in naive subsets than in memory subsets. The four-donor shared clonotypes exceeded non-shared clonotypes in generation probability, with non-shared ones scoring lower.

Execution of the assay was at deep level. The assay was immunoSEQ multiplex PCR, and TCRdb's table has in-frame clones only and misses some. This table holds roughly 2,300,000 clones, just under 95% found once. The specimen was naive CD4+ T cells from PBMCs. Specified subset: CD45RA+ positively selected. The rearrangement uses TRBV19 and TRBJ2-7, with 12 bases fitting TRBD2. This clonotype was sampled from a man between 18 and 29 years old in good health. Some clones in this sample may be carry-over from other donors' samples. The CDR3 loop is CASSLAGGAYEQYF. CDR3 coding DNA: TGTGCCAGTAGTCTAGCGGGAGGGGCCTACGAGCAGTACTTC.